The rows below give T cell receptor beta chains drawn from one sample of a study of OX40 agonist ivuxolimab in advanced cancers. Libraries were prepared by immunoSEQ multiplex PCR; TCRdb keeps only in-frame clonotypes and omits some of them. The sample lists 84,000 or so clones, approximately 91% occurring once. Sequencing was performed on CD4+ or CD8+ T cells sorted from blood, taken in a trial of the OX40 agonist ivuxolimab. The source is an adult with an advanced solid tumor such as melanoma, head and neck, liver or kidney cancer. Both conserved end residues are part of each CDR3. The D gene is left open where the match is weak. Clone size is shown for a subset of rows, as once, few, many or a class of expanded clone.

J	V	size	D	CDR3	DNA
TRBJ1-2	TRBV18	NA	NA	CASSPETAGGYTF	TGTGCCAGCTCACCCGAGACTGCGGGTGGCTACACCTTC
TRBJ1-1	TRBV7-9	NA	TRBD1	CASSWTGTEAFF	TGTGCCAGCAGCTGGACAGGCACTGAAGCTTTCTTT
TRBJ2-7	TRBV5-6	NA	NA	CASSHTYEQYF	TGTGCCAGCAGCCACACCTACGAGCAGTACTTC
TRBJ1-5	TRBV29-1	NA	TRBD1	CSVGGGQGTQPQHF	TGCAGCGTTGGCGGGGGACAGGGGACGCAGCCCCAGCATTTT
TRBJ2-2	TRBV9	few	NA	CASSVGSARNTGELFF	TGTGCCAGCAGCGTAGGATCCGCACGAAACACCGGGGAGCTGTTTTTT
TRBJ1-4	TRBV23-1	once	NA	CASRNYHRDTAEKLFF	TGCGCCAGCCGAAATTACCACCGGGACACCGCTGAAAAACTGTTTTTT
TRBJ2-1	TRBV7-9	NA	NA	CASSLGSGHNEQFF	TGTGCCAGCAGCTTAGGATCGGGCCACAATGAGCAGTTCTTC
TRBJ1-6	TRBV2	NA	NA	CATQPVKMHNSPLHF	TGTGCCACCCAACCCGTCAAAATGCATAATTCACCCCTCCACTTT
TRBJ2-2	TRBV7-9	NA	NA	CASSFTGSGELFF	TGTGCCAGCAGCTTTACGGGGTCCGGGGAGCTGTTTTTT
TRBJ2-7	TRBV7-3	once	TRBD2	CASSPHPASGAHEQYF	TGTGCCAGCAGCCCCCACCCGGCTAGCGGGGCCCACGAGCAGTACTTC
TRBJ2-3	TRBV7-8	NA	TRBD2	CASSPGTSGGGRSGTQYF	TGTGCCAGCAGCCCCGGGACTAGCGGGGGGGGACGCAGTGGTACGCAGTATTTT
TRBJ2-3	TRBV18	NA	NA	CASSPPTGRDKDGDTQYF	TGTGCCAGCTCACCACCTACTGGGAGGGACAAGGACGGAGATACGCAGTATTTT
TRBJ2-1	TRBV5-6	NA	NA	CASSLKQGGFGDEQFF	TGTGCCAGCAGCTTAAAACAGGGTGGGTTCGGCGATGAGCAGTTCTTC
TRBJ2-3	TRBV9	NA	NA	CASSETRDSFTDTQYF	TGTGCCAGCAGCGAGACGAGGGACTCATTCACAGATACGCAGTATTTT
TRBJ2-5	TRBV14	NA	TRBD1	CASSLVDRAVETQYF	TGTGCCAGCAGCCTCGTGGACAGGGCGGTGGAGACCCAGTACTTC
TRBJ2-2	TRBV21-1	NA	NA	CASSKRPRAGQAGELFF	TGTGCCAGCAGCAAACGGCCCCGGGCAGGGCAAGCCGGGGAGCTGTTTTTT
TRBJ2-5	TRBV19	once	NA	CASSLSSGGETQYF	TGTGCCAGTAGTCTATCGTCGGGGGGCGAGACCCAGTACTTC
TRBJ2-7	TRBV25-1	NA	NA	CASRQDSYEQYF	TGTGCCAGCAGGCAGGACTCCTACGAGCAGTACTTC
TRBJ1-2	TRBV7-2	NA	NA	CASSPQGAGTKNYGYTF	TGTGCCAGCAGCCCTCAAGGTGCGGGTACTAAAAACTATGGCTACACCTTC
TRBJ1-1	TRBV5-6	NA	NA	CASTLGLLGTEAFF	TGTGCCAGCACTCTGGGGTTACTCGGTACCGAAGCTTTCTTT
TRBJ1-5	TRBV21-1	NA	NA	CARQTGGYQPQHF	TGTGCCAGGCAGACAGGGGGCTATCAGCCCCAGCATTTT
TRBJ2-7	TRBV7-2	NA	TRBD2	CASTDYGGALSYEQYF	TGTGCCAGCACCGATTACGGGGGGGCTCTCTCCTACGAGCAGTACTTC
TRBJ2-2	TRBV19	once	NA	CASSTSGQTGELFF	TGTGCCAGTAGTACATCAGGACAGACCGGGGAGCTGTTTTTT
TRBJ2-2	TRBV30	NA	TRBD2	CAWRPPGLAGGKNTGELFF	TGTGCCTGGAGACCCCCGGGACTAGCGGGGGGAAAAAACACCGGGGAGCTGTTTTTT
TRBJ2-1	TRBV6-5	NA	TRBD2	CASIPTGTSYGEQFF	TGTGCCAGCATTCCGACCGGGACTAGCTACGGTGAGCAGTTCTTC
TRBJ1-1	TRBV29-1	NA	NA	CSSRSGGDTEAFF	TGCAGCTCGAGATCCGGGGGGGACACTGAAGCTTTCTTT
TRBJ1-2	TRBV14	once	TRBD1	CASSQAGTGHYGYTF	TGTGCCAGCAGCCAAGCAGGGACAGGACATTATGGCTACACCTTC
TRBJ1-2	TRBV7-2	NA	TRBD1	CASSLLRTGGAGYTF	TGTGCCAGCAGCTTACTGAGGACAGGGGGTGCGGGCTACACCTTC
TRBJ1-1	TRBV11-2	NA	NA	CASSFRGPNTEAFF	TGTGCCAGCAGCTTCCGGGGGCCGAACACTGAAGCTTTCTTT
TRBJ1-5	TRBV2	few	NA	CASSGTFYQPQHF	TGTGCCAGCAGCGGGACTTTCTATCAGCCCCAGCATTTT
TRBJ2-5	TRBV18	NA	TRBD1	CASSPLPRGQGAKTQYF	TGTGCCAGCTCACCACTCCCCCGGGGGCAGGGGGCTAAGACCCAGTACTTC
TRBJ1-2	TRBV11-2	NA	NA	CASSLDSLGIGYGYTF	TGTGCCAGCAGCCTAGACTCCTTGGGGATTGGCTATGGCTACACCTTC
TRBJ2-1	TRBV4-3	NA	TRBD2	CASSPSGTPYNEQFF	TGCGCCAGCAGCCCCAGCGGGACCCCCTACAATGAGCAGTTCTTC
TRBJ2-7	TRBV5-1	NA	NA	CASRLRVSYEQYF	TGCGCCAGCAGATTGAGGGTTTCCTACGAGCAGTACTTC
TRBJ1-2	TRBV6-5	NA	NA	CASSYSGDGYTF	TGTGCCAGCAGTTACTCAGGTGACGGCTACACCTTC
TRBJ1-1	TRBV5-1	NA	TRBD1	CASTRGGTGGENTEAFF	TGCGCCAGCACCCGGGGTGGGACAGGGGGCGAGAACACTGAAGCTTTCTTT
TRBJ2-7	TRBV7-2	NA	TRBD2	CASSPTRDYLSYEQYF	TGTGCCAGCAGCCCAACTAGGGACTATCTCTCCTACGAGCAGTACTTC
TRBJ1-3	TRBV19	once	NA	CASSHLQSSGNTIYF	TGTGCCAGTAGTCACTTACAGAGCTCTGGAAACACCATATATTTT
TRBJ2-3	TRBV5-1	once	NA	CASSSSRVRSTDTQYF	TGCGCCAGCAGCTCGTCCAGGGTGCGGAGCACAGATACGCAGTATTTT
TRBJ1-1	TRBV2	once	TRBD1	CASRRQGSTEAFF	TGTGCCAGCAGACGACAGGGAAGCACTGAAGCTTTCTTT
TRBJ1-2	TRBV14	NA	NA	CASSQVFPDYGYTF	TGTGCCAGCAGCCAAGTATTTCCGGATTATGGCTACACCTTC
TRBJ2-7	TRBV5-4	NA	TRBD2	CASSLGGGPYEQYF	TGTGCCAGCAGTCTGGGCGGGGGGCCGTACGAGCAGTACTTC
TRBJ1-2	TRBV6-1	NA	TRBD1	CASSADREGYTF	TGTGCCAGCAGTGCTGACAGGGAGGGCTACACCTTC
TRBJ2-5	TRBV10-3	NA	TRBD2	CAISERGGVETQYF	TGTGCCATCAGCGAGCGGGGGGGCGTAGAGACCCAGTACTTC
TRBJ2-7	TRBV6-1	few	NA	CASSEGPRPSYEQYF	TGTGCCAGCAGTGAAGGCCCCCGACCCTCTTACGAGCAGTACTTC
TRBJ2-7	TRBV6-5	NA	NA	CASRRDVYEQYF	TGTGCCAGCCGGAGAGACGTCTACGAGCAGTACTTC
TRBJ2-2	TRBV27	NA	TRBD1	CASRREGTGVNGELFF	TGTGCCAGCAGGAGGGAGGGGACAGGGGTCAACGGGGAGCTGTTTTTT
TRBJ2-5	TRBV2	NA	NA	CASSEARTPQETQYF	TGTGCCAGCAGTGAAGCAAGGACGCCCCAAGAGACCCAGTACTTC
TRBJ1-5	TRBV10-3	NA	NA	CAISTIDLTGDQPQHF	TGTGCCATCAGTACCATAGACCTCACGGGAGATCAGCCCCAGCATTTT
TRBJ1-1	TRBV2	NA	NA	CASHAQGGLGSNTEAFF	TGTGCCAGCCATGCACAGGGTGGGTTGGGCTCGAACACTGAAGCTTTCTTT
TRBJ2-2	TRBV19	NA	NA	CASSLDGSGELFF	TGTGCCAGTAGTCTAGATGGCTCCGGGGAGCTGTTTTTT
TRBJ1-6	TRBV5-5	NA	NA	CASSSGTDQSPLHF	TGTGCCAGCAGCTCGGGGACGGACCAATCGCCCCTCCACTTT